The rows below give T cell receptor beta chains drawn from one sample of a study of metastatic and nonmetastatic thyroid tumors. TCRdb redid the clone calls on the PCR reads using MiXCR. The table records 15,000 to 20,000 clones, about 30% of them present only once. Sequenced material: adjacent normal tissue. These receptors were obtained from a female donor with papillary thyroid cancer or a benign thyroid nodule (not recorded which). Some clones in this sample may be carry-over from other donors' samples. CDR3s include the opening cysteine and the closing phenylalanine or tryptophan. The D gene is left open where the match is weak. Size is omitted from some rows. Given values are once, few, many or a class for expanded clones.

TRBJ2-1,TRBV20-1,-,TRBD2,CIASQGLAQLVYNEQFF,TGCATTGCTAGTCAAGGACTAGCGCAACTAGTCTACAATGAGCAGTTCTTC
TRBJ2-7,TRBV7-2,-,TRBD2,CASSLGLAGEQYF,TGTGCCAGCAGCTTAGGTCTAGCGGGGGAGCAGTACTTC
TRBJ2-7,TRBV6-4,-,TRBD1,CASSPQGVHEQYF,TGTGCCAGCAGTCCCCAGGGGGTCCACGAGCAGTACTTC
TRBJ2-1,TRBV10-1,few,TRBD2,CASSGGLAGDGEQFF,TGCGCCAGCAGTGGGGGACTAGCGGGAGACGGTGAGCAGTTCTTC
TRBJ2-5,TRBV27,-,TRBD1,CATQTGTGMETQYF,TGTGCGACCCAGACCGGGACAGGGATGGAGACCCAGTACTTC
TRBJ2-1,TRBV6-5,medium-sized,-,CASSYSKAGRGQFF,TGTGCCAGCAGTTACTCGAAAGCGGGTCGGGGGCAGTTCTTC
TRBJ2-5,TRBV2,few,TRBD2,CASATLSGSSETQYF,TGTGCCAGCGCTACTCTTAGCGGGAGTTCCGAGACCCAGTACTTC
TRBJ1-1,TRBV12-5,once,-,CASGHPGEYTEAFF,TGTGCTAGTGGTCACCCCGGGGAGTACACTGAAGCCTTCTTT
TRBJ1-2,TRBV30,-,-,CAWSSTGNGYGYTF,TGTGCCTGGAGTTCTACAGGGAATGGCTATGGCTACACCTTC
TRBJ1-5,TRBV20-1,-,TRBD1,CSAPQGVSNQPQHF,TGCAGTGCTCCACAGGGGGTGAGCAATCAGCCCCAGCATTTT
TRBJ2-6,TRBV20-1,-,-,CSASPNPTANVLTF,TGCAGTGCTAGCCCCAACCCTACGGCCAACGTCCTGACTTTC
TRBJ1-2,TRBV6-2/TRBV6-3,-,-,CASSPRGWGRGSEDYGYTF,TGTGCCAGCAGTCCACGAGGTTGGGGGCGCGGCTCGGAGGACTATGGCTACACCTTC
TRBJ1-1,TRBV10-3,medium-sized,-,CAISGGVAEAFF,TGTGCCATCAGTGGTGGGGTGGCTGAAGCTTTCTTT
TRBJ1-2,TRBV6-2/TRBV6-3,few,-,CASSAINYGYTF,TGTGCCAGCAGCGCGATAAACTATGGCTACACCTTC
TRBJ1-1,TRBV6-5,medium-sized,-,CASSYDGGGAFF,TGTGCCAGCAGTTACGATGGAGGGGGAGCTTTCTTT
TRBJ1-5,TRBV6-1,-,-,CASSEPQYSNQPQHF,TGTGCCAGCAGTGAACCCCAGTATAGCAATCAGCCCCAGCATTTT
TRBJ2-2,TRBV12-3/TRBV12-4,-,TRBD2,CASSFTGIGGGATDTGELFF,TGTGCCAGCAGTTTCACGGGTATCGGCGGGGGGGCCACGGACACCGGGGAGCTGTTTTTT
TRBJ1-2,TRBV7-2,-,-,CASSLGGSPYGYTF,TGTGCCAGCAGCTTAGGGGGCAGTCCCTATGGCTACACCTTC
TRBJ1-3,TRBV5-6,many,TRBD1,CASSWTGTAGNTIYF,TGTGCCAGCAGCTGGACCGGGACAGCAGGAAACACCATATATTTT
TRBJ1-2,TRBV6-1,medium-sized,-,CASREGVQYGYTF,TGTGCCAGCAGAGAGGGGGTTCAATATGGCTACACCTTC
TRBJ1-2,TRBV12-3/TRBV12-4,medium-sized,-,CASRTPGSSYTF,TGTGCCAGCAGAACCCCCGGGTCCTCCTACACCTTC
TRBJ1-5,TRBV30,medium-sized,-,CAWDQTGHQPQHF,TGTGCCTGGGATCAAACAGGGCATCAGCCCCAGCATTTT
TRBJ2-1,TRBV6-2/TRBV6-3,few,-,CASSYFRGGNNEQFF,TGTGCCAGCAGTTATTTTCGAGGGGGAAACAATGAGCAGTTCTTC
TRBJ2-1,TRBV4-2,-,TRBD2,CASSQEAGGPGEQFF,TGTGCCAGCAGCCAAGAGGCGGGAGGGCCTGGTGAGCAGTTCTTC
TRBJ2-7,TRBV5-1,-,-,CASSFSGRGRGEQYF,TGCGCCAGCAGCTTTTCGGGGAGGGGGAGAGGCGAGCAGTACTTC
TRBJ1-2,TRBV2,-,TRBD1,CASRAGTGVVYGYTF,TGTGCCAGCAGAGCTGGGACAGGGGTGGTCTATGGCTACACCTTC
TRBJ2-7,TRBV19,-,TRBD2,CASSITLREGRGAYEQYF,TGTGCCAGTAGTATCACCCTCCGGGAGGGAAGAGGTGCCTACGAGCAGTACTTC
TRBJ2-7,TRBV6-1,-,-,CASRAPGFGIYEQYF,TGTGCCAGCAGGGCCCCAGGGTTCGGTATCTACGAGCAGTACTTC
TRBJ1-6,TRBV6-1,few,-,CASSQRTDYNSPLHF,TGTGCCAGCAGTCAGAGGACAGACTATAATTCACCCCTCCACTTT
TRBJ1-2,TRBV7-9,few,TRBD1,CASSLLGQIYGYTF,TGTGCCAGCAGCTTATTGGGACAGATCTATGGCTACACCTTC
TRBJ2-2,TRBV19,few,TRBD1,CASKMTGYTGELFF,TGTGCCAGTAAGATGACAGGGTACACCGGGGAGCTGTTTTTT
TRBJ1-2,TRBV30,few,-,CAWTQGGYGYTF,TGTGCCTGGACTCAGGGTGGTTATGGCTACACCTTC
TRBJ2-6,TRBV7-2,many,-,CASSYRDLTKSSGANVLTF,TGTGCCAGCAGCTACCGGGATTTGACAAAGAGCTCTGGGGCCAACGTCCTGACTTTC
TRBJ1-5,TRBV6-1,-,-,CASSERGGLSDITQHQHF,TGTGCCAGCAGTGAAAGGGGGGGTCTTTCCGATATCACTCAGCACCAGCATTTT
TRBJ2-2,TRBV20-1,-,-,CSARVKGGELFF,TGCAGTGCTAGAGTTAAGGGGGGGGAGCTGTTTTTT
TRBJ2-1,TRBV2,large,-,CASRGLGYNEQFF,TGTGCCAGCAGAGGCCTAGGTTACAATGAGCAGTTCTTC
TRBJ1-1,TRBV15,many,TRBD1,CATSGQDGLRLVAEAFF,TGTGCCACCAGCGGACAGGACGGTCTGAGATTAGTCGCTGAAGCTTTCTTT
TRBJ2-5,TRBV6-1,many,TRBD2,CASSDVAGRQYF,TGTGCCAGCAGTGACGTAGCGGGGCGGCAGTACTTC
TRBJ1-5,TRBV28,-,-,CASSLFRNSNQPQHF,TGTGCCAGCAGTTTATTTCGGAATAGCAATCAGCCCCAGCATTTT
TRBJ2-7,TRBV5-5,-,-,CASSLVAGSSYEQYF,TGTGCCAGCAGCTTGGTGGCGGGGAGCTCCTACGAGCAGTACTTC
TRBJ2-7,TRBV11-2,many,TRBD1,CASSLDWTGAYEQYF,TGTGCCAGCAGCTTAGATTGGACAGGAGCCTACGAGCAGTACTTC
TRBJ2-5,TRBV5-4,many,TRBD2,CASSVRLAGQETQYF,TGTGCCAGCAGCGTCCGACTAGCGGGGCAAGAGACCCAGTACTTC
TRBJ2-3,TRBV4-3,-,-,CASSHGGGDTQYF,TGCGCCAGCAGCCACGGGGGCGGGGATACGCAGTATTTT
TRBJ1-1,TRBV19,few,-,CASRDQRQMNTEAFF,TGTGCCAGTAGGGATCAAAGGCAGATGAACACTGAAGCTTTCTTT
TRBJ2-7,TRBV11-2,-,-,CASSSRRQGGEQYF,TGTGCCAGCAGCTCCCGTAGGCAGGGTGGAGAGCAGTACTTC
TRBJ2-7,TRBV28,many,TRBD1,CASRQGPYEQYF,TGTGCCAGTCGACAGGGCCCCTACGAGCAGTACTTC
TRBJ2-3,TRBV7-2,medium-sized,TRBD2,CASSPSGTSIGADTQYF,TGTGCCAGCAGCCCCTCCGGGACTAGCATCGGAGCGGATACGCAGTATTTT
TRBJ1-3,TRBV28,few,-,CASSPPMFSGNTIYF,TGTGCCAGCAGTCCCCCCATGTTCTCTGGAAACACCATATATTTT